This T cell receptor (beta chain) is drawn from a study of blood T cell repertoires in COVID-19. Study context: Sources were T cells, B-cell-depleted T cells, or PBMCs; the material itself was cDNA or gDNA.

This clone was observed a single time. Data came from immunoSEQ multiplex PCR; TCRdb stores just in-frame clones and leaves some out. The table lists over 100,000 clones, 85% to 90% of them singletons. The CDR3 is 11 amino acids. Germline CDR1 MNHEY, CDR2 SVGEGT. V was cut by 5 bases and J by 11 bases, with 11 bases left in between. This TCR derives from a man in his sixties with COVID-19, enrolled during active disease. The chain has TRBV6-2 or TRBV6-3 and TRBJ2-3; maybe TRBD2 (6 bases). The specimen sequenced was peripheral blood. The CDR3 nucleotides are TGTGCCAGCAGTCCCGGGGGTAGGCAGTATTTT. Its translation is CASSPGGRQYF.